This T cell receptor (beta chain) was obtained from a study of blood T cells in healthy people across ages. V was shortened by 5 bases and J by 0 bases, with 5 bases between the two germline ends. The CDR3 loop spans 14 amino acids. Germline CDR1 SGHTA, CDR2 FQGTGA. A second PCR of roughly 7 to 11 cycles used a sample-barcoded 5' primer and a J-beta primer mix. TCRdb reprocessed the 5' RACE reads with MiXCR, giving one entry per CDR3 protein. The sample includes about 680,000 distinct CDR3 sequences, around 45% of them seen just once. Details on this clonotype: A read error may be the cause here, since a much bigger clone is one base away.

Isolation of PBMCs gave at least 6 million cells per sample. Sequencing was carried out using blood. This chain connects TRBV7-3 to TRBJ2-6; D unresolved. This clonotype was obtained from an older woman in good health. CDR3 region: CASSQLSGANVLTF. In DNA form, the CDR3 reads TGTGCCAGCAGCCAACTCTCTGGGGCCAACGTCCTGACTTTC.